Listed here is a single T cell receptor (beta chain). Per the original data handling: ImmunoSEQ junction-only sequences lacked quality scores, so their filtering differed. The assay was immunoSEQ multiplex PCR, and TCRdb's table has in-frame clones only and misses some. V and J calls and clone size come straight from that table; D and trimming were deduced from the DNA. The data contain about 710,000 clones, roughly 72% of them singletons. These data come from a study of shared clonotypes between healthy human individuals. Trimming removed 10 bases from V and 7 bases from J, with 13 bases in between. CDR1 is LNHDA, CDR2 SQIVND, per germline (reference sequence). The CDR3 length is 12 residues. All donors qualified as healthy HIV-negative adults and had experienced no recent acute infections or vaccinations.

The chain links TRBV19 to TRBJ1-4; D possibly corresponds to TRBD1 (5 bases). The sequenced sample consisted of memory CD4+ T cells sorted from blood. Subset: CD45RA-negative fraction. This TCR derives from a woman between 25 and 40 years old in good health. CDR3 loop: CATATGGEKLFF. As DNA, the CDR3 is TGTGCCACCGCTACTGGGGGTGAAAAACTGTTTTTT.